The text below deals with one T cell receptor beta chain. Its antigen remains unknown. The data stem from a study of T cell responses to AZD1222 COVID-19 vaccine. Study conclusions and caveats: Only a handful of individuals given AZD1222 were seropositive at baseline.

Clones were read by immunoSEQ multiplex PCR, and TCRdb kept only the in-frame ones, dropping some. The data contain around 200,000 clones, just under 95% of them singletons. Germline V lookup: CDR1 MNHEY, CDR2 SVGAGI. The CDR3 sequence is 14 residues long. The V gene end was trimmed by 7 bases and the J gene end by 4 bases; junction bases not matched to a gene: 9. The chain links TRBV6-5 to TRBJ1-1; 7 nucleotides line up with TRBD1. The sequencing used peripheral blood, collected 28 days after the second dose of the MenACWY control vaccine. The receptor was derived from an adult who received the MenACWY meningococcal vaccine as a control. The chain's CDR3 is CASKGTRGTTEAFF. CDR3 bases: TGTGCCAGCAAGGGGACCAGGGGGACCACTGAAGCTTTCTTT.